Below, 9 T cell receptor beta chains from the same sample are listed, as sequenced in a study of shared clonotypes between healthy human individuals. Measured with immunoSEQ multiplex PCR; TCRdb has only the in-frame clones, and not every one. The table includes 560,000 or so clones, approximately 96% detected once. Naive CD8 isolation took CD45RO-negative cells positively selected for CCR7 and excluded terminally differentiated effector memory CD45RA+ cells. The sample consisted of naive CD8+ T cells sorted from blood. The receptor source for this set is a woman in her twenties or thirties in good health.

The chain joins TRBV5-1 to TRBJ2-7; 8 bases line up with TRBD1. Germline V gene lookup returns CDR1 SGHRS and CDR2 YFSETQ. There are 14 residues in the CDR3. Trimming cost V 4 bases and J 2 bases; bases outside gene matches: 5. CDR3 DNA sequence: TGCGCCAGCAGCGCCGGACAGGGCCCCTACGAGCAGTACTTC. As protein: CASSAGQGPYEQYF.

The chain recombines TRBV27 with TRBJ2-7, with D unclear. Germline V lookup: CDR1 MNHEY, CDR2 SMNVEV (reference sequence). The CDR3 is 14 residues long. V lost 5 bases and J lost 3, with 14 bases in between. CDR3 sequence reads: CASSLSIYDYEQYF. CDR3 DNA: TGTGCCAGCAGTCTCTCGATCTATGACTACGAGCAGTACTTC.

This chain uses TRBV6-1 with TRBJ2-1; 9 bases line up with TRBD1. The CDR3 contains 15 residues. The trim removed 2 bases at V and 5 bases at J, leaving 4 bases unmatched. CDR1 MNHNS and CDR2 SASEGT come from the germline V gene. CDR3 sequence (DNA): TGTGCCAGCAGTGAAATTCGGACAGGGGACAATGAGCAGTTCTTC. Protein: CASSEIRTGDNEQFF.

This chain connects TRBV27 to TRBJ2-1; 7 bases fit TRBD1. This CDR3 region has 17 residues. V was clipped by 0 bases and J by 4 bases; unmatched bases: 9. CDR1 MNHEY and CDR2 SMNVEV come from the germline V gene (reference sequence). Here the CDR3 reads CASSLSPIPTGYNEQFF. Here the CDR3 DNA reads TGTGCCAGCAGTTTATCGCCCATCCCGACAGGGTACAATGAGCAGTTCTTC.

The chain employs TRBV10-1 and TRBJ1-1, with D hard to call. V shed 7 bases and J shed 5 bases, with 11 bases lying between them. This CDR3 region has 12 residues. Per germline, CDR1 WNHNN and CDR2 SYGVQD (reference sequence). The DNA of the CDR3 is TGCGCCAGCAATAACGGGAAAACTGAAGCTTTCTTT. Translating it yields CASNNGKTEAFF.

The chain combines TRBV6-4 with TRBJ2-1, with D possibly being TRBD1 (5 bases). Trimming took off 7 bases at V and 4 bases at J, with 17 bases between the two ends. This CDR3 comprises 15 residues. The V gene's germline CDR1 is MRHNA and CDR2 SNTAGT. The CDR3 region has the DNA TGTGCCAGCACCAACACTCCAGGGCCTTACAATGAGCAGTTCTTC. Protein sequence: CASTNTPGPYNEQFF.

This rearrangement joins TRBV5-6 to TRBJ2-2, with D uncertain. This CDR3 region has 12 residues. Trimming removed 4 bases at V and 7 bases at J, with 8 bases between. Germline CDR1 reads SGHDT; CDR2 reads YYEEEE. For the CDR3, the DNA is TGTGCCAGCAGCAAAGAAATCGGGGAGCTGTTTTTT. This codes for CASSKEIGELFF. The variable domain in full, completed from reference TRBV5-6 and TRBJ2-2, reads DAGVTQSPTHLIKTRGQQVTLRCSPKSGHDTVSWYQQALGQGPQFIFQYYEEEERQRGNFPDRFSGHQFPNYSSELNVNALLLGDSALYLCASSKEIGELFFGEGSRLTVL.

Only one count was recorded for this clone. V and J are TRBV28 and TRBJ2-7; D may match TRBD1 or TRBD2 (5 bases each). The CDR3 loop spans 13 amino acids. V was trimmed by 8 bases and J by 5 bases, leaving 16 bases between them. From germline, CDR1 is MDHEN and CDR2 SYDVKM. In nucleotides, the CDR3 is TGTGCCAGCTCGGCCAGAGGGGACCACGAGCAGTACTTC. It yields the protein CASSARGDHEQYF.

J is TRBJ1-2 and V is TRBV27; D unresolved. This CDR3 contains 15 residues. Trimming removed 8 bases at V and 4 bases at J, with 20 bases between. Germline V gives CDR1 MNHEY, CDR2 SMNVEV (reference sequence). DNA of the CDR3: TGTGCCAGCTTAGGTCGTCTGGGCGTGGGCTATGGCTACACCTTC. Its protein product is CASLGRLGVGYGYTF.